This paragraph covers one T cell receptor beta chain sequence. This may come from a read error, since a much larger clone is one base off. The source of the sample is a study of molecular identifiers for immune sequencing clone quantification. TCRdb fed the PCR reads into MiXCR, producing one record per CDR3 protein. The sample carries over 600,000 distinct CDR3 sequences, 20% recorded once. The ends were cut back, 4 bases at V and 3 bases at J, with 22 bases in the middle. The germline gives CDR1 MGHRA, CDR2 YSYEKL. The CDR3 is 17 residues long. The V and J genes are TRBV4-1 and TRBJ2-7; D may be TRBD1 (6 bases). The TCR was taken from a human donor in good health. Some libraries in this study had Jurkat cell RNA spiked in. What was sequenced was naive CD8+ T cells from blood, with Jurkat cell RNA spiked in. Subset indicated: FACS-sorted CD8+CD4-CCR7+CD45RA+ naive T cells. CDR3 protein: CASSPGGPTGSFYEQYF. The CDR3 coding sequence is TGCGCCAGCAGCCCCGGTGGACCGACAGGAAGTTTCTACGAGCAGTACTTC.